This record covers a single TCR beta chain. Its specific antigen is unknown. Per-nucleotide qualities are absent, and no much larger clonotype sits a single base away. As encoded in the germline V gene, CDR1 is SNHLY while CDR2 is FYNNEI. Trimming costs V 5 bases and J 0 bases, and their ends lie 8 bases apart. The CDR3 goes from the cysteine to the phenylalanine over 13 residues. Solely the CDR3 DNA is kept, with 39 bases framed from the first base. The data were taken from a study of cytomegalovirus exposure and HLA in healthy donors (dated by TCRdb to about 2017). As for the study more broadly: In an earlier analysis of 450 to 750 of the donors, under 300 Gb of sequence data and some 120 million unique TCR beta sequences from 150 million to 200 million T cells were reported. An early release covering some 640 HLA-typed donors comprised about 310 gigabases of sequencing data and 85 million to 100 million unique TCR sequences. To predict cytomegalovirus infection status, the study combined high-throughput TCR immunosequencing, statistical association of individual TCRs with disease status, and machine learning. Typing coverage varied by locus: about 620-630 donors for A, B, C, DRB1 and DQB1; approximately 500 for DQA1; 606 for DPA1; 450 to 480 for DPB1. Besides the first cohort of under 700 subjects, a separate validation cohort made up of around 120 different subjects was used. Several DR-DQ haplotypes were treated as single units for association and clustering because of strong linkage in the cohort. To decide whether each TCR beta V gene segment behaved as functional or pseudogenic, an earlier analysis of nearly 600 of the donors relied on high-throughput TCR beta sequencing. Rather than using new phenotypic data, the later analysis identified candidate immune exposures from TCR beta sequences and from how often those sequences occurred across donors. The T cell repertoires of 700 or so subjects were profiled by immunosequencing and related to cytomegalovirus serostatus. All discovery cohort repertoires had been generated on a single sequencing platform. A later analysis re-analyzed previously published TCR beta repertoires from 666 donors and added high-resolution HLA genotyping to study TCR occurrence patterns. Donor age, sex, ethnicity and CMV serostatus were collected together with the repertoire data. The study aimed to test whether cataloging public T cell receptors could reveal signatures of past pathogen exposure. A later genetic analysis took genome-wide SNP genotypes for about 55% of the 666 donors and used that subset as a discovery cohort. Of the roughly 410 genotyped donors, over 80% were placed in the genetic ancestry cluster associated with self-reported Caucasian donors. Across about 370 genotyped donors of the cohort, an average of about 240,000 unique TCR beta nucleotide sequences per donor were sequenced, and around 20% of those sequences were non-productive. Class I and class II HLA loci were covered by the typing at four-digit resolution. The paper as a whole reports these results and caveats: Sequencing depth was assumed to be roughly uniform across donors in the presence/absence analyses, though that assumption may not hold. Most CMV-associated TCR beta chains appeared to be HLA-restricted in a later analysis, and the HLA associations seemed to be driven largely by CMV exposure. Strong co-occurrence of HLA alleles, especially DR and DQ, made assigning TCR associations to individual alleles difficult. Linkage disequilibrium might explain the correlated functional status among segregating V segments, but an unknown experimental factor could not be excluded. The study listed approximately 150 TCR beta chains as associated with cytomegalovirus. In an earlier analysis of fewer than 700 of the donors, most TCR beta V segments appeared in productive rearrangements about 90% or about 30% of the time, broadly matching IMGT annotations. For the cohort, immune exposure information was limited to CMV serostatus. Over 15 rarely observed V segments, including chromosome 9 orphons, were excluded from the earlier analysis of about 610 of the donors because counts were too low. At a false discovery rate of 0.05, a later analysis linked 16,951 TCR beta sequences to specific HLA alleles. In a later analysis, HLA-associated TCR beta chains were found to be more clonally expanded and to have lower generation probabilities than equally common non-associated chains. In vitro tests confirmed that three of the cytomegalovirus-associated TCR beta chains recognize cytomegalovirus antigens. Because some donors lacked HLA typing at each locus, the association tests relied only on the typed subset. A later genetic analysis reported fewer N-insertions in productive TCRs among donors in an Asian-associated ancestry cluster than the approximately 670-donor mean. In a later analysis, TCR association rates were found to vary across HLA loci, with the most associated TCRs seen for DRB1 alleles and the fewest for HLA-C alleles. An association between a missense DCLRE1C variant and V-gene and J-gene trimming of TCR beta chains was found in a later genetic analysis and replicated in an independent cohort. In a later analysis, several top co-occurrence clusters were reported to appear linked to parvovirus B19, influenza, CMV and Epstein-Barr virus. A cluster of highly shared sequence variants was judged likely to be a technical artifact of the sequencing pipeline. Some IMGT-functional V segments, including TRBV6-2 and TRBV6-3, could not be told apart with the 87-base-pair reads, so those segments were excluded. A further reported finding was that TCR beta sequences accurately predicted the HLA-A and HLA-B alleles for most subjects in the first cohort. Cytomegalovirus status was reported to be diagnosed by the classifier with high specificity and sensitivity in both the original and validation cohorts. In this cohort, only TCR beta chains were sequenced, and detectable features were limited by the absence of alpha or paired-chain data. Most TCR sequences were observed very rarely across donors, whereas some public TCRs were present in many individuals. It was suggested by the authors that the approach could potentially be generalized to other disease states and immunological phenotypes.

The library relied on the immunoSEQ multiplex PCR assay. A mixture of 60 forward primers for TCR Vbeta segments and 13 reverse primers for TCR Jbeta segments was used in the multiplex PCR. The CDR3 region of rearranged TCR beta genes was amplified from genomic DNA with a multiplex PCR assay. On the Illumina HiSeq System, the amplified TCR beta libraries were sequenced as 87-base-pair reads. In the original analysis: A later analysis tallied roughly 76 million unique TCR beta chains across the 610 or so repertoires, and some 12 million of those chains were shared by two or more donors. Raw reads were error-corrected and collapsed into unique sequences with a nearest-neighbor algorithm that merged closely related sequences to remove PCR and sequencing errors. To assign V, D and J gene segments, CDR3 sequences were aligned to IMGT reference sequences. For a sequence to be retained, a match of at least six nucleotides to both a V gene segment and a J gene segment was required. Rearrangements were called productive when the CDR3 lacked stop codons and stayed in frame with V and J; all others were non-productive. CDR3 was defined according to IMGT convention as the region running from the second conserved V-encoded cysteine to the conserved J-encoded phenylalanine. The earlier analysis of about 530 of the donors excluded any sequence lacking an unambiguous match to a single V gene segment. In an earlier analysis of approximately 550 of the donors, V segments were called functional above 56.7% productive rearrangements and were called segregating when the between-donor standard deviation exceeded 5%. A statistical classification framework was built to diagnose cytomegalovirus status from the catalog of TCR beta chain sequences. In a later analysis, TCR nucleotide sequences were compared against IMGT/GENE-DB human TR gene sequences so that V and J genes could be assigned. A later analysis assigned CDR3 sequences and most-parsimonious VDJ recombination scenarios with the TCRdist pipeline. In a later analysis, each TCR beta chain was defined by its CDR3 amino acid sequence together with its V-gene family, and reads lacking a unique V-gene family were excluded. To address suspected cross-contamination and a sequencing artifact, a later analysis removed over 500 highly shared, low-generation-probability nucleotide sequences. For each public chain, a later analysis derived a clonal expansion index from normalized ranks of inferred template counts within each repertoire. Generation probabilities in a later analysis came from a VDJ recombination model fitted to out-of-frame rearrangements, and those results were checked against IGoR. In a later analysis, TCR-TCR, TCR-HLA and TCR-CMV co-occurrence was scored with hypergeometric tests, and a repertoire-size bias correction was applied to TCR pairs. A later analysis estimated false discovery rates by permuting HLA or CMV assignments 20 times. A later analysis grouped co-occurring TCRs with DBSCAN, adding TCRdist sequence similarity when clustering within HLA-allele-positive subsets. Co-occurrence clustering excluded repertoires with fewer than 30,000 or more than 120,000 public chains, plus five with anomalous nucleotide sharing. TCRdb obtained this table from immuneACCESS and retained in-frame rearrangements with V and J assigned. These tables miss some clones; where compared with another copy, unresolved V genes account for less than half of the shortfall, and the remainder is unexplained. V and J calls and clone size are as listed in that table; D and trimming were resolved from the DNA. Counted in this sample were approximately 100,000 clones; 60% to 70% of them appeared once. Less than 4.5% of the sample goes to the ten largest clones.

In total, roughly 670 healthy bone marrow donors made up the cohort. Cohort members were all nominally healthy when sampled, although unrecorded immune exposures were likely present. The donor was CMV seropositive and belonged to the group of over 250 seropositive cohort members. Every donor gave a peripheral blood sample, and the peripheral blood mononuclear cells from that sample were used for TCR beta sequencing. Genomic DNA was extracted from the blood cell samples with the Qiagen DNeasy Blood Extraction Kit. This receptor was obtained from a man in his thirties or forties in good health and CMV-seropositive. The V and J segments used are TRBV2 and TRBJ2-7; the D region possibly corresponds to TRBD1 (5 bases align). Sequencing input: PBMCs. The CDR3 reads CASSLDISYEQYF. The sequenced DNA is TGTGCCAGCAGTCTGGACATCTCCTACGAGCAGTACTTC.